A few counts support the clone carrying this T cell receptor (beta chain). Its antigen is undetermined. The CDR3 has 19 amino acids. Trimming pared 3 bases from V and 4 bases from J, leaving 24 bases between. Germline CDR1 MGHRA, CDR2 YSYEKL. The sample belongs to a study of cytomegalovirus exposure and HLA in healthy donors. Study-level points and caveats: A later analysis showed TCR association rates differing by HLA locus, peaking at DRB1 and lowest at HLA-C.

PCR involved 60 Vbeta and 13 Jbeta primers. The method was immunoSEQ multiplex PCR; TCRdb's version includes in-frame clones alone and lacks a portion of them. The sample lists approximately 40,000 clones; 65% to 90% were seen once. This receptor was taken from a young woman in good health and CMV-seropositive. V and J are TRBV4-1 and TRBJ2-2, with D tentatively TRBD2 (7 bases). Specimen: PBMCs. The CDR3 protein is CASSQEGGGRIAGTGELFF. The CDR3 nucleotides read TGCGCCAGCAGCCAGGAGGGGGGGGGACGTATCGCCGGCACCGGGGAGCTGTTTTTT.